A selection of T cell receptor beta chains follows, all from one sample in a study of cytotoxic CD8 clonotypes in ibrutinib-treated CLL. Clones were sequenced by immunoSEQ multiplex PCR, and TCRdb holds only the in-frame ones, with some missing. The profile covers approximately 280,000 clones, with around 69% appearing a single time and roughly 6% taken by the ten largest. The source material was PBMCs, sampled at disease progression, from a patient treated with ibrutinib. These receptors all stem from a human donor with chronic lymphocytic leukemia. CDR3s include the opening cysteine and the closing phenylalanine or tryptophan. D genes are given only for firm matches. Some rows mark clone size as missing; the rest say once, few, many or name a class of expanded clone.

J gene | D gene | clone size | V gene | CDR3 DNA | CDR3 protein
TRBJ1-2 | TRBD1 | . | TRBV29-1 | TGCAGCCCGGACAGGGACTATGGCTACACCTTC | CSPDRDYGYTF
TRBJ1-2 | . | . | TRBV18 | TGTGCCAGCTCACCGATCGGGGACTATGGCTACACCTTC | CASSPIGDYGYTF
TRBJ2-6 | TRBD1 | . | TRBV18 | TGTGCCAGCTCACCCTCTGGACAGGGCATGCTTGGGGCCAACGTCCTGACTTTC | CASSPSGQGMLGANVLTF
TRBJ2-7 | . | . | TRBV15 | TGTGCCACCAGCACGGGTCTCTCCTACGAGCAGTACTTC | CATSTGLSYEQYF
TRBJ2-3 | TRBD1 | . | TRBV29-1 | TGCAGCGTTGAAGAGGGACAGGGACTAGATACGCAGTATTTT | CSVEEGQGLDTQYF
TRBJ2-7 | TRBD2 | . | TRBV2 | TGTGCCAGCAGTGAAGCTAGGCGGGGGAGCTCCTACGAGCAGTACTTC | CASSEARRGSSYEQYF
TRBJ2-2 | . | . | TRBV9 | TGTGCCAGCAGCGTTGTTGAGGGCTTGACCGGGGAGCTGTTTTTT | CASSVVEGLTGELFF
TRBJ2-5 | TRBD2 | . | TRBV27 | TGTGCCAGCAGTGCTACTGGGCGGGGGGGCCCAGAGACCCAGTACTTC | CASSATGRGGPETQYF
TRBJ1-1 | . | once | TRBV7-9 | TGTGCCAGCAGCCTCAGACAGGCCGGGTCGTCAGCTTTCTTT | CASSLRQAGSSAFF
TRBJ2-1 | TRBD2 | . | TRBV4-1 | TGCGCCAGCAGCCAACCCCGGACTAGCGGGAATGAGCAGTTCTTC | CASSQPRTSGNEQFF
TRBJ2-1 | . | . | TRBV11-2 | TGTGCCAGCAGCTTTCTCGGCACCTACAATGAGCAGTTCTTC | CASSFLGTYNEQFF
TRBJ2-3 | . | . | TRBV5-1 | TGCGCCAGCAGCCCCTTCGGACTTCGCACAGATACGCAGTATTTT | CASSPFGLRTDTQYF
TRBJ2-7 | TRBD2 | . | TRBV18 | TGTGCCAGCTCACGGGAGGTTAGCGGGAGTCTCGAATACGAGCAGTACTTC | CASSREVSGSLEYEQYF
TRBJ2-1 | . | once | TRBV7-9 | TGTGCCAGCAGCTCTCATCACCTGGTAGGCTCCTACAATGAGCAGTTCTTC | CASSSHHLVGSYNEQFF
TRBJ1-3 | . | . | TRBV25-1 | TGTGCCAGCAGTGCTAAGGGACTCGGAAACACCATATATTTT | CASSAKGLGNTIYF
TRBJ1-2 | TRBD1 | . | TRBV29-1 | TGCAGCGTTCGGGACAGGGTCGATGGCTACACCTTC | CSVRDRVDGYTF
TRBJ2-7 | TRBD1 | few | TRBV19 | TGTGCCAGTAGTACAGACAGGGCACCCACCTACGAGCAGTACTTC | CASSTDRAPTYEQYF
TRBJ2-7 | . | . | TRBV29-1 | TGCAGCGTACAGGGTCGAAACGAGCAGTACTTC | CSVQGRNEQYF
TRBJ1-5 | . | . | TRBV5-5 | TGTGCCAGCAGCTTTACAATGGCGGGTTTGGGGGGTAGCAATCAGCCCCAGCATTTT | CASSFTMAGLGGSNQPQHF
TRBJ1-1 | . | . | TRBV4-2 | TGTGCCAGCAGCCTCAACAGGGATGAAGCTTTCTTT | CASSLNRDEAFF
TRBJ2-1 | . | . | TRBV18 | TGTGCCAGCTCACGAAGTACGGGCGATGAGCAGTTCTTC | CASSRSTGDEQFF
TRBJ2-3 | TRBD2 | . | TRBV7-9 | TGTGCCAGCAGCTTAGCCCTGGGACTAGCGGGAGAGGGGACAGATACGCAGTATTTT | CASSLALGLAGEGTDTQYF
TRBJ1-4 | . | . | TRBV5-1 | TGCGCCAGCAGCATCCGACCGGGACCTAGGGCAACTAATGAAAAACTGTTTTTT | CASSIRPGPRATNEKLFF
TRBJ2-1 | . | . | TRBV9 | TGTGCCAGCAGCGCCACCGGGAACAATGAGCAGTTCTTC | CASSATGNNEQFF
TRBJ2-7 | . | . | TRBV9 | TGTGCCAGCAGCGTAGATCTCTTAAGCAGGCTGTCCTTC | CASSVDLLSRLSF
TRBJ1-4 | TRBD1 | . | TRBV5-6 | TGTGCCAGCAGCTTGGACAGGGGCATTAATGAAAAACTGTTTTTT | CASSLDRGINEKLFF
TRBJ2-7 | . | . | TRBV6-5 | TGTGCCAGCAGGCCCTGGGCGGGGGCGGGCGAGCAGTACTTC | CASRPWAGAGEQYF
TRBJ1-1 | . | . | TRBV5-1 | TGCGCCAGCAGCTTGGAGCAGGGGTCAAAAACTGAAGCTTTCTTT | CASSLEQGSKTEAFF
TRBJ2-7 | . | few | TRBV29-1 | TGCAGCGTTGAATCGGGGAACGAGCAGTACTTC | CSVESGNEQYF
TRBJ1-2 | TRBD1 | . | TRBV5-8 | TGTGCCAGCAGCCAGGTCGGACAGGGAGGTGGCTACACCTTC | CASSQVGQGGGYTF
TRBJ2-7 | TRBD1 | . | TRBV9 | TGTGCCAGCAGCCCCCAGGGGGAAGGGGGATACGAGCAGTACTTC | CASSPQGEGGYEQYF
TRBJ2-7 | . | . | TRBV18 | TGTGCCAGCTCACCCGCCTTGGGCTACGAGCAGTACTTC | CASSPALGYEQYF
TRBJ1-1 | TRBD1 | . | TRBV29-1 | TGCAGCGTAGATTGGGGTACAGGGGTTATCCCTGAAGCTTTCTTT | CSVDWGTGVIPEAFF
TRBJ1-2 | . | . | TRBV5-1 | TGCGCCAGCAGCTTGGTGGCGGGGGCGCAGAACTATGGCTACACCTTC | CASSLVAGAQNYGYTF
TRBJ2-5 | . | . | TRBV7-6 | TGTGCCAGCAGCTTAGGTTGGGAGACCCAGTACTTC | CASSLGWETQYF
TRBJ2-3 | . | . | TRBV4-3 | TGCGCCAGCAGCCAAGGGGCCCGGGGGCTTACAGATACGCAGTATTTT | CASSQGARGLTDTQYF
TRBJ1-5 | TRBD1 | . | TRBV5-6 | TGTGCCAGCAGCCGGACAGGGGGCAGCAATCAGCCCCAGCATTTT | CASSRTGGSNQPQHF
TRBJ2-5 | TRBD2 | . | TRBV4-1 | TGCGCCAGTGGGACTAGCGGGGGGGCTCCAGAGACCCAGTACTTC | CASGTSGGAPETQYF
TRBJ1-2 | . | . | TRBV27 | TGTGCCAGCAGTTCGCGTCCCAGGGGCGCAGGCTATGGCTACACCTTC | CASSSRPRGAGYGYTF
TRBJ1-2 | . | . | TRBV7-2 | TGTGCCAGCAGCTTAGGTGACAGCATCTATGGCTACACCTTC | CASSLGDSIYGYTF
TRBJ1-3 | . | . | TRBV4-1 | TGCGCCAGCAGCCAAGTATGGATCTCTGGAAACACCATATATTTT | CASSQVWISGNTIYF
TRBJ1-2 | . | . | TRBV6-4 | TGTGCCATCAAGCCCTGGGGGAACTATGGCTACACCTTC | CAIKPWGNYGYTF
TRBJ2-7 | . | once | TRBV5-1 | TGCGCCAGCAGTTTCGGGACGGTGTTCTACGAGCAGTACTTC | CASSFGTVFYEQYF
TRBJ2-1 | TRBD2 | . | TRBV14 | TGTGCCAGCAGCCTCTGGACTAGCGGGAAGGTTGGGCAGTTCTTC | CASSLWTSGKVGQFF
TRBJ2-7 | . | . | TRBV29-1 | TGCAGCGTTGAAGACCCGTGGGGCCGCGGATACTTC | CSVEDPWGRGYF
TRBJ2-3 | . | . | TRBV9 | TGTGCCAGCAGCGGTGCACCGGATACGCAGTATTTT | CASSGAPDTQYF
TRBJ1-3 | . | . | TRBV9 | TGTGCCAGCAACCCATGGGACGGCTCTGGAAACACCATATATTTT | CASNPWDGSGNTIYF
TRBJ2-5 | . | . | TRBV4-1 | TGCGCCAGCAGCCAACCCCAAGAGACCCAGTACTTC | CASSQPQETQYF
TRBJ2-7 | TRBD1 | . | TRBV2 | TGTGCCAGCAGTGCGGGACAGGTCCCCTACGAGCAGTACTTC | CASSAGQVPYEQYF
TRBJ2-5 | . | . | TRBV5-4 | TGTGCCAGCAATTCTCCGGGACGGAGGCGGGAGACCCAGTACTTC | CASNSPGRRRETQYF
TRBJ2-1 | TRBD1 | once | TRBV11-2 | TGTGCCAGCAGCTTCTGGGGACAGGGGGACAATGAGCAGTTCTTC | CASSFWGQGDNEQFF
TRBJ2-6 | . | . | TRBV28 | TGTGCCAGCAGGCGGCGCGGAGGGGGCTCTGGGGCCAACGTCCTGACTTTC | CASRRRGGGSGANVLTF
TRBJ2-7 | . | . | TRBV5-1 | TGCGCCAGCAGCTTGGAGGGCCGGTACGAGCAGTACTTC | CASSLEGRYEQYF
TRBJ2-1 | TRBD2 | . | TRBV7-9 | TGTGGGCTAGCGGGAGGCCACAATGAGCAGTTCTTC | CGLAGGHNEQFF
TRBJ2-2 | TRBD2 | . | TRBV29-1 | TGCAGCGTTCGGAAGCGGGAGCTGGCCGGGGAGCTGTTTTTT | CSVRKRELAGELFF
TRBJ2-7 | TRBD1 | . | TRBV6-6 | TGTGCCAGCAGTTACTCGGGGACAGGGGGAAACGAGCAGTACTTC | CASSYSGTGGNEQYF
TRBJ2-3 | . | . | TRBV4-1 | TGCGCCAGCAGCCAAGATCCCCTGTCATGGCGGAGCACAGATACGCAGTATTTT | CASSQDPLSWRSTDTQYF
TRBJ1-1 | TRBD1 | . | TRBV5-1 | TGCGCCAGCAGCCCACAGGCAGACAGGGAAACTGAAGCTTTCTTT | CASSPQADRETEAFF
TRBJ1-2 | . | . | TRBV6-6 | TGTGCCAGCAGTTTCAACAGGGCCTATGGCTACACCTTC | CASSFNRAYGYTF
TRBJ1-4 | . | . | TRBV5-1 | TGCGCCAGCAGCTTGGGGGGAGGACCGAGGGCCAACGAAAAACTGTTTTTT | CASSLGGGPRANEKLFF